The 4 T cell receptor beta chains given below trace back to one sample, sequenced in a study of regulatory T cells in long-lasting Graves disease. Time point here: newly diagnosed GD, antithyroid drugs for less than 3 months. PBMCs provided the RNA from which the TCR library was made. CDR3 regions were amplified by Arm-PCR using iRepertoire HTBI primers to build TCR beta libraries. MiXCR was run by TCRdb on the multiplex PCR reads, yielding one entry per CDR3 protein. This table holds 450,000 to 600,000 distinct CDR3 sequences, around 16% found once. The sample was also reused in another study, on T cells in Graves' hyperthyroidism and ophthalmopathy.

The sample was peripheral blood mononuclear cells (PBMCs), taken at new diagnosis, from a patient treated with antithyroid drugs. These receptors originate from a man between 40 and 49 years old with Graves disease.

The chain carries TRBV19 and TRBJ2-1, with 9 bases identical to TRBD2. Germline assignment: CDR1 LNHDA and CDR2 SQIVND (reference sequence). Trimming took 3 bases from V and 8 from J; bases not matched to a gene: 8. The CDR3 totals 15 residues. CDR3 nucleotides: TGTGCCAGTAGTATTTCAGGGACTAGCCCCCATGAGCAGTTCTTC. It yields the protein CASSISGTSPHEQFF.

Ten or more counts support this clonotype. The chain is built from TRBV28 and TRBJ2-4, with TRBD2 matching over 7 bases. CDR1 and CDR2 from the germline V gene are MDHEN and SYDVKM. V trimming: 8 bases; J trimming: 7 bases; junction bases outside the gene matches: 2. The length of the CDR3 is 11 residues. CDR3 nucleotides: TGTGCCAGCCTGCGGGGGAACATTCAGTACTTC. The encoded protein is CASLRGNIQYF.

The sample holds many counts of this clonotype. This chain joins TRBV11-2 and TRBJ2-1; D gene uncertain. This CDR3 spans 17 amino acids. The germline V gene has CDR1 SGHAT and CDR2 FQNNGV. Trimming took 1 base from V and 0 from J, leaving 13 bases between them. CDR3 sequence (DNA): TGTGCCAGCAGCTTAGGTGCCTCCCGCGCCTCCTACAATGAGCAGTTCTTC. Its translation is CASSLGASRASYNEQFF.

This clonotype has ten or more counts. The chain combines TRBV30 with TRBJ2-7; tentative D call: TRBD1 (5 bases). Trimming left V 4 bases short and J 2 bases short, with 12 bases between. This CDR3 is 13 amino acids long. Germline-derived CDR1 and CDR2 are GTSNPN and SVGIG (reference sequence). CDR3 region: CAWTQGTPYEQYF. As DNA, the CDR3 is TGTGCCTGGACCCAGGGCACCCCCTACGAGCAGTACTTC. The whole variable domain, remainder taken from reference TRBV30 and TRBJ2-7, is SQTIHQWPATLVQPVGSPLSLECTVEGTSNPNLYWYRQAAGRGLQLLFYSVGIGQISSEVPQNLSASRPQDRQFILSSKKLLLSDSGFYLCAWTQGTPYEQYFGPGTRLTVT.